One T cell receptor (beta chain) is described in this entry. Its specific antigen is unknown. One base away there is no much larger clone; base qualities are not given. The CDR3 regions of human TCRbeta chains were analyzed by immunosequencing. For the original study's pipeline: Repertoire TCRs were checked for matches against a reference library of SARS-CoV-2-specific TCRs that had been generated using the MIRA antigen-specificity platform. Breadth was defined as the fraction of unique TCRs that were SARS-CoV-2-associated, and depth was defined as the fraction of total T cells that were SARS-CoV-2-associated. Using the MIRA data, each spike-specific TCR was mapped to the spike region that the TCR reacts to and placed in a CD4 or CD8 class. Log10-transformed breadth and depth values were compared by one-way ANOVA with Sidak's multiple comparisons tests. The clones in this table, taken by TCRdb from immuneACCESS, are in-frame only. Not every clone is retained; where verified, under half of the shortfall comes from an unresolved V gene, and the cause of the rest is unknown. The DNA gave D and trimming, while V, J and clone size come from that table. This sample comprises some 200,000 clones, 85% to 95% of them detected only once. Roughly a tenth of the sample is taken by the ten largest.

The data originate from a study of T cell responses to AZD1222 COVID-19 vaccine (dated by TCRdb to the early 2020s). For the wider study: Because spike-specific TCR depth and breadth did not differ between the two schedules, AZD1222 recipients who got a second dose at roughly 4 weeks were pooled with those who got a second dose at roughly 12 weeks. A total of 230 to 250 trial participants underwent TCR sequencing, of whom 200 to 220 had received two doses of AZD1222 and 26 had received two doses of the MenACWY control vaccine. Enrollment into the trials was organized by age into subgroups of 18-55, 56-69 and 70-plus years, and those subgroups contained roughly 160, 29 and 62 TCR-sequenced participants, respectively. Broad study findings and their caveats: Participants were mostly white British, with more females than males. The authors suggested clonal diversity may have been underestimated. Reportedly, close to half of the unique spike-specific TCRs recognized epitopes lying outside the regions that are mutated in the B.1.351 and B.1.1.7 variants. In the small 56-69-year group, the increase in depth fell short of significance, most likely because of low power. No day 14 peak-response samples were available, so repertoires were characterized only after the peak T cell response. After two AZD1222 doses, spike-specific TCR breadth and depth were significantly higher than at day 0 and than in MenACWY recipients. Conclusions about previously exposed vaccinees are limited because only five to seven AZD1222 recipients were SARS-CoV-2 seropositive at baseline. CD4 TCRs associated with the vaccine covered the entire spike protein, and the dominant responses were in regions 160-218 and 743-854.

The label giving this sample's time point can be read as: baseline before first vaccination. The vaccinee samples were drawn from two UK trials, COV001 and COV002, one of which was a single-blind randomized controlled phase 2/3 trial testing AZD1222 (ChAdOx1 nCoV-19) in healthy adults. Trial participant PBMC samples were collected at day 0 and day 28 after the second dose for TCRbeta chain sequencing. The CDR1 and CDR2 encoded by the germline V gene are SGHRS and YFSETQ. The CDR3 has 14 amino acids, counting the end cysteine and phenylalanine. Only the CDR3 portion is preserved as DNA: 42 bases, with reading frame beginning at the first base. V is clipped by 0 bases and J by 5 bases, and the sequence between their germline boundaries is 12 bases long.

The starting material was peripheral blood, obtained on day 0 of AZD1222 vaccination. The source of this sequence is an adult in good health. This chain joins TRBV5-1 to TRBJ2-7; TRBD1 might be the D gene, on 5 matching bases. In nucleotide form, the sequence is TGCGCCAGCAGCTTGGGTCAGGGAAGCCACGAGCAGTACTTC. Translated, it gives CASSLGQGSHEQYF.